This T cell receptor beta chain was found in a study of blood T cell repertoires in COVID-19. Study overall: The analysed material was cDNA or gDNA that came from T cells, B-cell-depleted T cells, or PBMCs.

The CDR3 extends over 11 amino acids. V was pared by 8 bases and J by 10 bases, with 14 bases between. From germline, CDR1 is SGHVS and CDR2 FQNEAQ. In the original workflow: For nucleated cells, counts were estimated from reference gene primer amplification. Data came from immunoSEQ multiplex PCR; TCRdb stores just in-frame clones and leaves some out. The D gene and trimming were derived from the DNA, and the V and J assignments and clone size from that table. The table lists about 160,000 clones, about 86% of them singletons. The source of this sequence is a woman between 65 and 79 years old with COVID-19, enrolled during active disease. The chain joins TRBV7-8 to TRBJ1-1; possible D gene TRBD1, 6 bases. The sequenced sample consisted of peripheral blood. The CDR3 protein is CASERGGIAFF. Here the CDR3 DNA reads TGTGCCAGCGAGAGGGGGGGGATAGCTTTCTTT.